This T cell receptor (beta chain) comes out of a study of blood T cell repertoires in COVID-19. Study context: Symptom resolution, clearance, or two negative PCRs marked donors in Cohort 3 as recovered. Whether acute or convalescent, the COVID-19 samples came from the United States, Italy and Spain.

Turning to this clone: The same CDR3 is also encoded by other DNA sequences in this sample.

The CDR3 is 14 residues long. Per the germline V gene, CDR1 is LNHDA and CDR2 is SQIVND (reference sequence). Unmatched junction bases numbered 0, after V lost 8 bases and J lost 3 bases. In the authors' methods: Scientists estimated how many nucleated cells there were by amplifying reference gene primers. Measured with immunoSEQ multiplex PCR; TCRdb has only the in-frame clones, and not every one. From that table come the V and J calls and clone size; the DNA was used to work out D and trimming. This table has hundreds of thousands of clones, around 89% appearing once. The sequenced material came from PBMCs or T cells enriched from blood (not recorded which). V and J are TRBV19 and TRBJ2-1, with 14 positions matching TRBD2. The source of this sequence is a woman aged 55-69 years in a cohort exposed to, infected with or recovered from COVID-19 (not recorded which). This CDR3 reads CASGTSGSYNEQFF. CDR3 bases: TGTGCCAGTGGGACTAGCGGGAGCTACAATGAGCAGTTCTTC.